This TCR beta chain is from a study of CD8+CD57+ T cells in acquired aplastic anemia. Study overall: DNA per sorted CD4+ or CD8+ sample ranged about 0.19 to 30 ug, averaging 3.2 ug.

The TCR beta profiling, which covered VDJ combination and CDR3 sequence, was carried out using genomic DNA as the template. One entry per CDR3 protein, called by TCRdb with MiXCR from the reads. The table shows roughly 220,000 distinct CDR3 sequences, with 65% occurring only once. This CDR3 spans 14 amino acids. The V segment lost 7 bases and the J segment 6 bases; nucleotides outside the gene matches: 7. The germline V gene has CDR1 MNHEY and CDR2 SVGAGI. Sequencing was done on patients that had shown CD8+CD57+ cell expansion by flow cytometry. Sampling of blood occurred while the patients had still received no therapy. Turning to this clonotype: Antigen: not known.

Findings and limits, study-wide: Patient and control CD8+ Simpson's diversity was not significantly different.

The V and J genes are TRBV6-5 and TRBJ2-2; 8 positions agree with TRBD2. The TCR originated in a human donor with aplastic anemia. Sequencing input: sorted CD4+, CD8+, or CD8+CD57+ T cells (not recorded which) from PBMCs. Written as DNA, the CDR3 is TGTGCCAGCATCTCGGGAGGGCCGGCCGGGGAGCTGTTTTTT. Its translation: CASISGGPAGELFF.